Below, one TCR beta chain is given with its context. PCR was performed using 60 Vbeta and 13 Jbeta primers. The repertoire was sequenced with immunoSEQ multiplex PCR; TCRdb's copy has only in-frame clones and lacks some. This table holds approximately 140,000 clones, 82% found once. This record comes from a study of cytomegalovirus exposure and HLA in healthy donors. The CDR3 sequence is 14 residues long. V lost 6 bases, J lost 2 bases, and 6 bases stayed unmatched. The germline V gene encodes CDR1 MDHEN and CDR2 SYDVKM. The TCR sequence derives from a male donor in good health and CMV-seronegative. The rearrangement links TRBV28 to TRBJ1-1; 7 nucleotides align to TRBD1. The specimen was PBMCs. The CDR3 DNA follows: TGTGCCAGCAGGCCGGGACAGACCAACACTGAAGCTTTCTTT. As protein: CASRPGQTNTEAFF.